The rows below give T cell receptor beta chains drawn from one sample of a study of blood T cell repertoires in COVID-19. Using immunoSEQ multiplex PCR, the repertoire was profiled, and TCRdb retains in-frame clones only, with some absent. The sample has 200,000 to 250,000 clones, about 85% seen once. Sequencing used peripheral blood. The receptors originated from a woman aged 55 to 70 who had recovered from COVID-19. Each CDR3 is given with its conserved first and last residue. A D gene is named only where the DNA matches it firmly. Size values are once, few and many counts, or a class for expanded clones, and some rows have none.

CASSSRVSGYTF TGTGCCAGCAGTTCCCGGGTCTCTGGCTACACCTTC NA TRBJ1-2 TRBV12-3/TRBV12-4 NA
CAWSGQFAEQYF TGTGCCTGGTCGGGACAGTTTGCCGAGCAGTACTTC TRBD1 TRBJ2-7 TRBV30 NA
CASTPGQSFYGYTF TGTGCCAGCACCCCCGGACAGTCCTTCTATGGCTACACCTTC NA TRBJ1-2 TRBV5-8 NA
CASSALQSPGRGEKLFF TGTGCCAGCAGCGCTCTGCAATCACCGGGACGGGGGGAAAAACTGTTTTTT NA TRBJ1-4 TRBV9 NA
CASSSREGHPGYTF TGTGCCAGCAGCTCCCGGGAGGGTCACCCTGGCTACACCTTC NA TRBJ1-2 TRBV3-1/TRBV3-2 NA
CAIRGAGDPKGYTF TGTGCCATCAGAGGGGCAGGGGACCCTAAGGGCTACACCTTC NA TRBJ1-2 TRBV10-3 NA
CAWSSTSGQETQYF TGTGCCTGGAGTTCCACTAGCGGACAAGAGACCCAGTACTTC TRBD2 TRBJ2-5 TRBV30 NA
CASSLLGGFGELFF TGTGCCAGCAGCTTGTTAGGGGGCTTCGGGGAGCTGTTTTTT TRBD1 TRBJ2-2 TRBV5-5 NA
CASSLPGNTEAFF TGTGCCAGCAGCTTACCAGGGAACACTGAAGCTTTCTTT NA TRBJ1-1 TRBV7-8 NA
CASSPGTSSNYGYTF TGTGCCAGCAGCCCCGGGACATCTTCTAACTATGGCTACACCTTC NA TRBJ1-2 TRBV14 NA
CAWSSGGPKTQYF TGTGCCTGGAGCTCGGGGGGGCCCAAGACCCAGTACTTC TRBD2 TRBJ2-5 TRBV30 NA
CASSSRGGYNEQFF TGTGCCAGCAGCTCCCGGGGGGGGTACAATGAGCAGTTCTTC TRBD2 TRBJ2-1 TRBV7-2 NA
CATSRDRRHSNQPQHF TGTGCCACCAGCAGAGACCGGCGGCATAGCAATCAGCCCCAGCATTTT NA TRBJ1-5 TRBV15 NA
CASSPRGGLTDTEAFF TGTGCCAGCAGCCCTCGAGGGGGACTAACCGACACTGAAGCTTTCTTT NA TRBJ1-1 TRBV9 NA
CASTGSYNSPLHF TGTGCCAGCACAGGGTCTTATAATTCACCCCTCCACTTT NA TRBJ1-6 TRBV6-5 many
CASSTYEQYF TGTGCCAGTAGCACCTACGAGCAGTACTTC NA TRBJ2-7 TRBV19 NA
CASSAEGSTEAFF TGTGCCAGCAGCGCCGAGGGTAGCACTGAAGCTTTCTTT NA TRBJ1-1 TRBV6-4 few
CASSISGGAPDTQYF TGTGCCAGCAGTATTAGCGGGGGGGCACCAGATACGCAGTATTTT TRBD2 TRBJ2-3 TRBV4-2 NA
CASSQTVLNTEAFF TGTGCCAGCTCACAGACAGTCCTGAACACTGAAGCTTTCTTT NA TRBJ1-1 TRBV18 NA
CASSVRPRNSPLHF TGTGCCAGCAGCGTGCGACCGCGGAATTCACCCCTCCACTTT NA TRBJ1-6 TRBV9 NA
CASSLAGFMYGYTF TGTGCCAGCAGCTTGGCCGGGTTTATGTATGGCTACACCTTC NA TRBJ1-2 TRBV5-6 many
CASRAGSTDTQYF TGTGCCAGCAGGGCGGGGAGCACAGATACGCAGTATTTT NA TRBJ2-3 TRBV2 NA
CATGTGTGDTQYF TGTGCCACCGGGACTGGGACGGGAGATACGCAGTATTTT NA TRBJ2-3 TRBV6-5 NA
CASTPLAGTQYF TGTGCCAGCACCCCCCTAGCTGGGACCCAGTACTTC NA TRBJ2-5 TRBV6-2/TRBV6-3 NA
CASWGQGFTDTQYF TGCGCCAGCTGGGGACAGGGATTCACAGATACGCAGTATTTT TRBD1 TRBJ2-3 TRBV5-1 NA
CATSEGTGSTDTQYF TGTGCCACCAGTGAAGGGACAGGGAGCACAGATACGCAGTATTTT TRBD1 TRBJ2-3 TRBV24-1 NA
CASSWTGETEAFF TGTGCCAGCAGTTGGACAGGGGAAACTGAAGCTTTCTTT TRBD1 TRBJ1-1 TRBV6-2/TRBV6-3 NA
CASSSGQGSYNEQFF TGTGCCAGCAGCTCGGGACAGGGCTCCTACAATGAGCAGTTCTTC TRBD1 TRBJ2-1 TRBV11-3 NA
CASRGRTGDTEAFF TGTGCCAGCAGGGGGCGGACAGGGGACACTGAAGCTTTCTTT TRBD1 TRBJ1-1 TRBV2 NA
CASTAGTGVEKLFF TGTGCCAGCACCGCCGGGACAGGGGTAGAAAAACTGTTTTTT TRBD1 TRBJ1-4 TRBV28 NA
CSVVQPNYGYTF TGCAGCGTTGTACAGCCTAACTATGGCTACACCTTC NA TRBJ1-2 TRBV29-1 NA
CASSRQGVAEAFF TGTGCCAGCAGTCGGCAGGGGGTCGCTGAAGCTTTCTTT TRBD1 TRBJ1-1 TRBV6-5 NA
CASGLVRGGGYTF TGTGCTAGTGGTTTGGTACGAGGGGGCGGCTACACCTTC TRBD1 TRBJ1-2 TRBV12-5 NA
CASSLAGQGADSPLHF TGTGCCAGCAGCTTAGCTGGCCAGGGGGCTGATTCACCCCTCCACTTT TRBD1 TRBJ1-6 TRBV7-9 NA
CASSPPWGQGTGNTIYF TGTGCCAGCAGCCCCCCCTGGGGACAGGGGACTGGAAACACCATATATTTT TRBD1 TRBJ1-3 TRBV3-1/TRBV3-2 once
CASNGLAGGHYEQYF TGTGCCAGCAACGGACTAGCGGGGGGACACTACGAGCAGTACTTC TRBD2 TRBJ2-7 TRBV7-9 NA
CASSRSGETQYF TGTGCCAGCAGCCGTTCGGGTGAGACCCAGTACTTC NA TRBJ2-5 TRBV7-2 NA
CASSILETDYEQYF TGCGCCAGCAGTATTCTAGAGACAGATTACGAGCAGTACTTC NA TRBJ2-7 TRBV23-1 NA
CASSGGIAGNSYEQYF TGTGCCAGCAGTGGCGGCATCGCAGGGAACTCCTACGAGCAGTACTTC NA TRBJ2-7 TRBV6-1 NA
CASSLDRGTDTQYF TGCGCCAGCAGTCTGGACAGGGGCACAGATACGCAGTATTTT TRBD1 TRBJ2-3 TRBV4-3 NA
CASRSESYTEAFF TGCGCCAGCAGATCGGAGTCGTACACTGAAGCTTTCTTT NA TRBJ1-1 TRBV10-2 NA